The 9 T cell receptor beta chains listed next were all sequenced from one sample in a study of siplizumab effects on memory and regulatory T cells. The assay was immunoSEQ multiplex PCR, and TCRdb's table has in-frame clones only and misses some. The sample consists of more than 75,000 clones, 90% to 95% of them appearing once. The material sequenced was CD8+ T cells sorted from blood. These receptors all stem from a human donor in good health.

The V call is TRBV11-3, the J call TRBJ2-7; the match to TRBD1 covers 9 bases. This CDR3 has 17 amino acids. V dropped 4 bases and J dropped 0; count of bases not matched to a gene: 10. Germline CDR1 is SGHNT and CDR2 is YENEEA. The CDR3 nucleotides are TGTGCCAGCAGCTCGAGCCGGACAGGGGTGATCTCCTACGAGCAGTACTTC. This translates into CASSSSRTGVISYEQYF.

CDR3 amino acids: CSAVQGPTEAFF. The CDR3 nucleotides read TGCAGCGCTGTACAGGGACCCACTGAAGCTTTCTTT. This chain connects TRBV29-1 to TRBJ1-1; a weak D match, TRBD1 (6 bases). Trimming removed 7 bases from V and 4 bases from J, with 13 bases in between. The CDR3 loop spans 12 amino acids. In germline, CDR1 is SQVTM, CDR2 ANQGSEA.

V and J are TRBV10-3 and TRBJ1-1, with TRBD1 matching 8 bases. This CDR3 contains 15 residues. V lost 2 bases, J lost 0 bases, and 2 bases stayed unmatched. CDR1 is ENHRY and CDR2 is SYGVKD in the germline V gene. CDR3 loop: CAISEAGGVNTEAFF. The CDR3 DNA reads as TGTGCCATCAGTGAGGCAGGGGGCGTGAACACTGAAGCTTTCTTT.

The gene calls are TRBV7-9 and TRBJ1-2, with 8 bases aligning to TRBD1. Germline V gene data show CDR1 as SEHNR and CDR2 as FQNEAQ (reference sequence). V was pared by 4 bases and J by 4 bases, with 5 bases of the junction left unmatched. The CDR3 has 14 amino acids. The CDR3 coding sequence is TGTGCCAGCAGCTCCGGGACAGGCCTCTATGGCTACACCTTC. Translating it yields CASSSGTGLYGYTF.

This chain connects TRBV5-3 to TRBJ2-5; D not resolved. TRBV5-3 is given ORF status, its function remaining uncertain. This CDR3 has 14 residues. Trimming removed 4 bases at V and 5 bases at J, with 15 bases between. The DNA of the CDR3 is TGTGCCAGAAGCCCGGATGGGTCGGGCGAGACCCAGTACTTC. Protein: CARSPDGSGETQYF.

The chain carries TRBV6-5 and TRBJ1-1, with D possibly matching TRBD1 (5 bases). This CDR3 region has 15 residues. Per the germline V gene, CDR1 is MNHEY and CDR2 is SVGAGI. V gave up 2 bases and J gave up 1 base, with 11 bases separating them. CDR3 nucleotides: TGTGCCAGCAGTTACGGGGGACGGGGGAACACTGAAGCTTTCTTT. Translated: CASSYGGRGNTEAFF.

V usage is TRBV6-1 and J usage is TRBJ2-2; D not certain. This CDR3 spans 14 amino acids. Germline assignment: CDR1 MNHNS and CDR2 SASEGT. V lost 8 bases to trimming and J lost 3 bases, with 13 bases between them. CDR3 amino acids: CASALDVDTGELFF. The CDR3 DNA sequence: TGTGCCAGCGCCCTAGATGTGGACACCGGGGAGCTGTTTTTT.

The chain uses TRBV27 and TRBJ2-7; 8 positions agree with TRBD2. V shed 3 bases and J 3 bases; nucleotides not matched to a gene: 7. The CDR3 covers 15 residues. Germline V gene sequence: CDR1 MNHEY, CDR2 SMNVEV (reference sequence). CDR3 region: CASSFTSGGFYEQYF. The CDR3 nucleotides read TGTGCCAGCAGTTTTACTAGCGGAGGCTTCTACGAGCAGTACTTC.

The J gene is TRBJ1-5, the V gene TRBV19; possibly TRBD1 for D (5 bases). V lost 3 bases, J lost 0 bases, and 12 bases lay in between. CDR1 is LNHDA, CDR2 SQIVND, per germline (reference sequence). The CDR3 runs 16 residues. The CDR3 sequence is CASSIGDGYSNQPQHF. The CDR3 DNA reads as TGTGCCAGTAGTATTGGGGACGGATATAGCAATCAGCCCCAGCATTTT.